This entry describes one T cell receptor beta chain. The data originate from a study of T cells in Graves' hyperthyroidism and ophthalmopathy. V shed 6 bases, J shed 4 bases, and the junction held 1 base outside the gene matches. This CDR3 contains 13 residues. CDR1 and CDR2 (germline): ENHRY, SYGVKD. Amplification of TCR beta CDR3 regions was performed using RNA transcripts as template. The HTBI primer set served for first-round RT-PCR of the TCR CDR3. A single record per CDR3 protein comes from TCRdb applying MiXCR to the multiplex PCR reads. The table shows roughly 500,000 distinct CDR3 sequences, with about 20% occurring only once. Patients having uncontrolled infection, another autoimmune disease, pregnancy or lactation were not included.

V gene TRBV10-3 combines with J gene TRBJ1-5; 9 positions agree with TRBD1. Sequencing was carried out using blood. The TCR was taken from an older woman with Graves' ophthalmopathy. The CDR3 DNA sequence: TGTGCCATCAGGGGGACAGGGAATCAGCCCCAGCATTTT. Translation gives CAIRGTGNQPQHF.